These 24 T cell receptor beta chains were sequenced from one sample in a study of blood T cell repertoires in COVID-19. Assay used: immunoSEQ multiplex PCR; TCRdb lists only in-frame clones, some missing. Of 150,000 to 200,000 clones listed, around nine tenths were seen once; the top ten hold 0.88%. Sequencing was carried out using peripheral blood. These receptor sequences come from a woman aged 18-29 years who had recovered from COVID-19.

CDR3 loop: CASSLGTGRNTEAFF. As DNA, the CDR3 is TGTGCCAGCAGTTTAGGGACAGGGAGGAACACTGAAGCTTTCTTT. The V call is TRBV27, the J call TRBJ1-1; 9 bases map to TRBD1. V shed 2 bases, J shed 1 base, and the junction held 2 bases outside the gene matches. The CDR3 totals 15 residues. Germline CDR1 MNHEY, CDR2 SMNVEV (reference sequence).

The count of this clone is one. This sequence joins TRBV7-3 and TRBJ1-1; D possibly corresponds to TRBD1 (5 bases). The CDR3 extends over 13 amino acids. From germline, CDR1 is SGHTA and CDR2 FQGTGA. V lost 4 bases and J 5 bases, leaving 11 bases between the germline ends. CDR3 nucleotide sequence: TGTGCCAGCAGCTGGAGGGGTGATACTGAAGCTTTCTTT. Encoded protein: CASSWRGDTEAFF. Based on the CDR3 plus reference TRBV7-3 and TRBJ1-1, the full variable domain is GAGVSQTPSNKVTEKGKYVELRCDPISGHTALYWYRQSLGQGPEFLIYFQGTGAADDSGLPNDRFFAVRPEGSVSTLKIQRTERGDSAVYLCASSWRGDTEAFFGQGTRLTVV.

This clone appeared a single time. CDR3 sequence reads: CASSLGSRKETQYF. The CDR3, as DNA: TGTGCCAGCAGCTTAGGGTCCAGGAAGGAGACCCAGTACTTC. This rearrangement joins TRBV13 to TRBJ2-5, with no clear D. V was shortened by 0 bases and J by 5 bases, with 10 bases between the two germline ends. This CDR3 has 14 residues. Germline assignment: CDR1 PRHDT and CDR2 FYEKMQ (reference sequence).

The J gene is TRBJ1-1, the V gene TRBV3-1 (or the pseudogene TRBV3-2); D remains ambiguous. V was cut by 6 bases and J by 4 bases, with 15 bases left in between. Germline assignment: CDR1 LGHDT and CDR2 YNNKEL (reference sequence). The CDR3 covers 14 residues. Here the CDR3 reads CASSPPGVRTEAFF. The CDR3 DNA is TGTGCCAGCAGTCCCCCCGGGGTCCGCACTGAAGCTTTCTTT.

This clone was picked up a small number of times. The sample holds other DNA sequences that translate to the same CDR3. The V gene is TRBV19, the J gene TRBJ2-7; 10 nucleotides line up with TRBD2. V trimming: 6 bases; J trimming: 1 base; junction bases outside the gene matches: 0. This CDR3 has 13 amino acids. Germline CDR1 and CDR2: LNHDA and SQIVND (reference sequence). CDR3 DNA sequence: TGTGCCAGTAGAGCGGGGGGGTCCTACGAGCAGTACTTC. Protein product: CASRAGGSYEQYF.

Turning to this clone: One junction end does not reproduce the germline sequence, and a read error may be involved. The gene calls are TRBV29-1 and TRBJ1-1; the D gene is possibly TRBD1 (6 bases). The CDR3 length is 13 residues. Germline assignment: CDR1 SQVTM and CDR2 ANQGSEA. CDR3 sequence reads: CSAEGQMNTEAFF. The DNA of the CDR3 is TGCAGCGCTGAAGGACAGATGAACACTGAAGCTTTCTTT.

This chain joins TRBV10-3 and TRBJ2-7; a possible D gene is TRBD1 (6 bases). The length of the CDR3 is 14 residues. V dropped 6 bases and J dropped 2 bases, with 14 bases sitting between them. Germline CDR1 ENHRY, CDR2 SYGVKD. The CDR3 DNA reads as TGTGCCATCAGCATGACAGGTAGCCCCTACGAGCAGTACTTC. As protein: CAISMTGSPYEQYF.

The chain joins TRBV27 to TRBJ1-5; 9 nucleotides align to TRBD1. Looked up from germline, CDR1 is MNHEY and CDR2 is SMNVEV (reference sequence). V lost 4 bases to trimming and J lost 2 bases; unmatched junction nucleotides: 3. This CDR3 contains 15 residues. The CDR3 loop reads CASSYRGHRNQPQHF. The CDR3 DNA sequence: TGTGCCAGCAGTTACAGGGGGCATCGCAATCAGCCCCAGCATTTT.

This clone has a handful of counts. The chain couples TRBV6-1 to TRBJ2-7, with TRBD1 as a possible D gene (6 bases). Trimming shortened V by 2 bases and J by 3 bases, and 26 bases separated the two germline ends. The V gene's germline CDR1 is MNHNS and CDR2 SASEGT. The CDR3 spans 19 residues. CDR3 residues: CASSEQPGENRQAIYEQYF. CDR3 DNA sequence: TGTGCCAGCAGTGAACAGCCAGGGGAGAATCGACAAGCAATCTACGAGCAGTACTTC.

This clone was observed a handful of times. V gene TRBV28 combines with J gene TRBJ1-5, with D possibly matching TRBD1 (6 bases). V lost 6 bases, J lost 3 bases, and 18 bases lay in between. The CDR3 totals 16 residues. CDR1 and CDR2 (germline): MDHEN, SYDVKM. The CDR3: CASRIPTGKNNQPQHF. CDR3 nucleotide sequence: TGTGCCAGCAGGATCCCGACAGGAAAAAACAATCAGCCCCAGCATTTT.

The rearrangement links TRBV29-1 to TRBJ2-5, with a tentative D call TRBD2 (5 bases). The CDR3 has 13 amino acids. The ends were cut back, 5 bases at V and 7 bases at J, with 17 bases in the middle. Per germline, CDR1 SQVTM and CDR2 ANQGSEA. The CDR3 sequence is CSVRGGSGGTQYF. The CDR3 DNA reads as TGCAGCGTTCGGGGTGGGAGTGGTGGGACCCAGTACTTC.

This chain connects TRBV5-6 to TRBJ1-1; TRBD1 matches at 8 bases. The ends lost 4 bases at V and 1 base at J; junction bases unmatched: 6. This CDR3 has 15 amino acids. CDR1 SGHDT and CDR2 YYEEEE come from the germline V gene. The CDR3 region is CASSRGGTGNTEAFF. CDR3 coding DNA: TGTGCCAGCAGCAGAGGGGGGACAGGGAACACTGAAGCTTTCTTT.

V is TRBV5-5 and J is TRBJ2-7; tentatively, D is TRBD2 (5 bases). Germline V gives CDR1 SGHKS, CDR2 YYEKEE (reference sequence). V was pared by 4 bases and J by 2 bases, with 16 bases between. The CDR3 totals 15 residues. The CDR3 sequence: CASSPQGRRTYEQYV. CDR3 nucleotide sequence: TGTGCCAGCAGCCCACAAGGCAGGAGGACCTACGAGCAGTACGTC.

The chain links TRBV12-3 or TRBV12-4 to TRBJ2-3; D not resolved. With 1 base removed from V and 3 bases from J, the gap between germline ends came to 5 bases. The CDR3 runs to 13 residues. CDR3 in amino acids: CASSLDETDTQYF. CDR3 nucleotides: TGTGCCAGCAGTTTAGACGAGACAGATACGCAGTATTTT.

The J gene is TRBJ2-2, the V gene TRBV19, with D possibly matching TRBD1 (6 bases). Germline V gene data show CDR1 as LNHDA and CDR2 as SQIVND (reference sequence). The CDR3 has 15 residues. V was clipped by 5 bases and J by 1 base, with 11 bases between them. CDR3 sequence reads: CASSLYRENTGELFF. The CDR3 DNA follows: TGTGCCAGTAGTCTATACAGGGAGAACACCGGGGAGCTGTTTTTT.

This clone was observed once. The chain joins TRBV24-1 to TRBJ2-5; D unclear. Germline values: CDR1 KGHDR, CDR2 SFDVKD. V lost 4 bases and J 2 bases, leaving 10 bases between the germline ends. CDR3 length: 14 amino acids. In nucleotides, the CDR3 is TGTGCCACCAGTGACCGCCCTACGCAAGAGACCCAGTACTTC. Its translation: CATSDRPTQETQYF.

This sequence joins TRBV19 and TRBJ2-1; tentatively, D is TRBD1 (6 bases). CDR1 is LNHDA, CDR2 SQIVND, per germline (reference sequence). The CDR3 loop spans 10 amino acids. Trimming took off 8 bases at V and 11 bases at J, with 10 bases between the two ends. The CDR3 DNA is TGTGCCAGTTCCGGGGACAAGCAGTTCTTC. Protein: CASSGDKQFF.

The gene calls are TRBV7-8 and TRBJ1-5; possibly TRBD1 for D (6 bases). This CDR3 has 15 amino acids. Trimming removed 2 bases from V and 3 bases from J, with 11 bases in between. Germline values: CDR1 SGHVS, CDR2 FQNEAQ. The CDR3 DNA sequence: TGTGCCAGCAGCTTAACAGGGTACCCCAATCAGCCCCAGCATTTT. Its translation is CASSLTGYPNQPQHF.

This clone was seen just once. The chain uses TRBV3-1 (or the pseudogene TRBV3-2) and TRBJ1-2, with 10 bases lining up with TRBD1. Germline lookup yields CDR1 LGHDT and CDR2 YNNKEL (reference sequence). This CDR3 is built from 14 residues. The V and J ends lost 4 bases and 4 bases, in that order; junction bases with no gene match: 3. The CDR3 nucleotides are TGTGCCAGCAGCCCTCGGACAGGGGGCTATGGCTACACCTTC. Translating gives CASSPRTGGYGYTF.

This chain uses TRBV24-1 with TRBJ2-1; 8 bases line up with TRBD2. V gave up 3 bases and J gave up 3 bases; unmatched junction bases: 6. The CDR3 has 16 residues. Germline V CDR1 and CDR2: KGHDR, SFDVKD. CDR3 region: CATSDATSGVYNEQFF. CDR3 DNA sequence: TGTGCCACCAGTGATGCCACTAGCGGAGTCTACAATGAGCAGTTCTTC.

This clone came up once. The V call is TRBV4-3, the J call TRBJ1-6; a weak D match, TRBD1 (6 bases). Deletions cut 4 bases from V and 5 bases from J, with 15 bases between. CDR3 size: 16 residues. Germline V gives CDR1 LGHNA, CDR2 YSLEER. The CDR3 protein is CASSPGVSGDNSPLHF. The DNA for the CDR3 is TGCGCCAGCAGCCCAGGGGTCTCTGGAGATAATTCACCCCTCCACTTT.

V and J are TRBV5-8 and TRBJ1-1; no clear D gene. This CDR3 is built from 15 residues. The V gene's germline CDR1 is SGHTS and CDR2 YDEGEE. Trimming removed 0 bases at V and 2 bases at J, with 11 bases between. In DNA, the CDR3 is TGTGCCAGCAGCTTGGCCCTTCGTAGTAACACTGAAGCTTTCTTT. Its translation is CASSLALRSNTEAFF.

This chain connects TRBV6-2 or TRBV6-3 to TRBJ2-7, with D perhaps matching TRBD1 (5 bases). Trimming stripped 2 bases from V and 3 bases from J, with 5 bases between. The CDR3 runs to 12 residues. Germline values: CDR1 MNHEY, CDR2 SVGEGT. The DNA for the CDR3 is TGTGCCAGCAGTTACAGGGGCTACGAGCAGTACTTC. Amino acids: CASSYRGYEQYF.

This clone was detected a few times. V gene TRBV7-2 combines with J gene TRBJ1-3, with 8 bases aligning to TRBD1. CDR3 length equals 17 residues. J lost 4 bases, V lost 1 base, and 9 bases had no gene match. CDR1 is SGHTA, CDR2 FQGNSA, per germline. CDR3 loop: CASSLGTGRLKGNTIYF. The CDR3 DNA reads TGTGCCAGCAGCTTAGGGACAGGGCGTTTAAAGGGAAACACCATATATTTT.